A single sample is the source of the 27 T cell receptor beta chains below, sequenced in a study of high-grade serous ovarian cancer treatment subgroups. Clones were sequenced by immunoSEQ multiplex PCR, and TCRdb holds only the in-frame ones, with some missing. The table shows thousands of clones, with 55% to 75% occurring only once. Tumor samples were taken before definitive surgery or chemotherapy. Sequencing input: tumor tissue. The receptors originated from a human donor with high-grade serous ovarian cancer.

The rearrangement links TRBV11-2 to TRBJ2-7; 7 bases map to TRBD2. Per germline, CDR1 SGHAT and CDR2 FQNNGV. The junction had 2 bases not matched to a gene; V was cut back by 0 bases and J by 0 bases. The CDR3 is made up of 15 amino acids. Here the CDR3 reads CASSLERGSSYEQYF. CDR3 DNA: TGTGCCAGCAGCTTAGAGCGGGGGAGCTCCTACGAGCAGTACTTC.

In this sample, this clone turned up a few times. The V gene is TRBV19, the J gene TRBJ2-1, with TRBD2 matching 8 bases. Germline CDR1 is LNHDA and CDR2 is SQIVND (reference sequence). The J segment lost 4 bases and the V segment lost 6 bases, leaving 2 bases of the junction unmatched. CDR3 length: 13 residues. The CDR3: CASSGRGYNEQFF. Here the CDR3 DNA reads TGTGCCAGTAGCGGGAGGGGGTACAATGAGCAGTTCTTC.

The chain joins TRBV18 to TRBJ2-7; 10 bases line up with TRBD2. The CDR3 is made up of 16 amino acids. Germline V gene data show CDR1 as KGHSH and CDR2 as LQKENI. The trim removed 5 bases at V and 6 bases at J, leaving 13 bases unmatched. DNA for the CDR3: TGTGCCAGCTCATGGCGTATAAGCGGGAGGGAGAGCGAGCAGTACTTC. Residues: CASSWRISGRESEQYF.

The gene calls are TRBV4-1 and TRBJ1-6; 7 bases are a match to TRBD1. With V trimmed by 0 bases and J by 7 bases, 12 bases remained unmatched. The CDR3 has 18 amino acids. Germline V lookup: CDR1 MGHRA, CDR2 YSYEKL. The CDR3 sequence is CASSQDPRRDSLNSPLHF. The CDR3 DNA reads TGCGCCAGCAGCCAAGATCCTAGACGGGACAGCCTAAATTCACCCCTCCACTTT.

J is TRBJ2-3 and V is TRBV18, with TRBD2 identical over 11 bases. V lost 4 bases and J lost 3; bases outside the gene matches: 6. This CDR3 is 16 amino acids long. Germline CDR1 and CDR2: KGHSH and LQKENI. CDR3 coding DNA: TGTGCCAGCTCACGACAGCCTAGCGGGAGGACAGATACGCAGTATTTT. Encoded protein: CASSRQPSGRTDTQYF.

In DNA, the CDR3 is TGTGCCAGCAGCCCCTACCCGACTAGCGGGAGCCACAATGAGCAGTTCTTC. Encoded protein: CASSPYPTSGSHNEQFF. This chain joins TRBV7-2 and TRBJ2-1; 12 nucleotides match TRBD2. The CDR3 is made up of 17 amino acids. V gave up 5 bases and J gave up 5 bases; unmatched junction bases: 10. Germline loops: CDR1 SGHTA, CDR2 FQGNSA.

This sequence joins TRBV2 and TRBJ1-2; possibly TRBD1 for D (5 bases). This CDR3 is 12 amino acids long. Per the germline V gene, CDR1 is SNHLY and CDR2 is FYNNEI. Deletions cut 3 bases from V and 8 bases from J, with 10 bases between. CDR3 nucleotides: TGTGCCAGCAGTGACAGGGCGGACGGCTACACCTTC. Protein sequence: CASSDRADGYTF.

A single count supports this clone. The chain links TRBV7-8 to TRBJ2-1, with a possible D match to TRBD2 (6 bases). Trimming cost V 5 bases and J 1 base, with 12 bases left between them. In germline, CDR1 is SGHVS, CDR2 FQNEAQ. CDR3 length: 15 amino acids. CDR3 residues: CASSPRDSSYNEQFF. CDR3 nucleotide sequence: TGTGCCAGCAGCCCCCGGGACTCTTCCTACAATGAGCAGTTCTTC. Using reference TRBV7-8 and TRBJ2-1 for the parts outside the CDR3, the full variable domain is GAGVSQSPRYKVAKRGQDVALRCDPISGHVSLFWYQQALGQGPEFLTYFQNEAQLDKSGLPSDRFFAERPEGSVSTLKIQRTQQEDSAVYLCASSPRDSSYNEQFFGPGTRLTVL.

The chain joins TRBV9 to TRBJ2-1; D is unclear. The CDR3 is made up of 15 amino acids. CDR1 SGDLS and CDR2 YYNGEE come from the germline V gene. Trimming removed 0 bases from V and 5 bases from J, with 12 bases in between. The CDR3 nucleotides read TGTGCCAGCAGCGTAGCCCCCTTGACTGACAATGAGCAGTTCTTC. Translating gives CASSVAPLTDNEQFF.

The chain links TRBV7-9 to TRBJ2-7, with 9 bases aligning to TRBD1. Trimming took 6 bases from V and 5 from J; bases not matched to a gene: 14. Germline CDR1 reads SEHNR; CDR2 reads FQNEAQ (reference sequence). This CDR3 spans 16 amino acids. CDR3 nucleotides: TGTGCCAGCAGTCATCCGTCCGGGACAGGGAGGCACGAGCAGTACTTC. Translating gives CASSHPSGTGRHEQYF. The whole variable domain, remainder taken from reference TRBV7-9 and TRBJ2-7, is DTGVSQNPRHKITKRGQNVTFRCDPISEHNRLYWYRQTLGQGPEFLTYFQNEAQLEKSRLLSDRFSAERPKGSFSTLEIQRTEQGDSAMYLCASSHPSGTGRHEQYFGPGTRLTVT.

This clone was counted a few times. J is TRBJ1-5 and V is TRBV6-5; D ambiguous. CDR3 length: 15 amino acids. CDR1 is MNHEY, CDR2 SVGAGI, per germline. V shed 5 bases and J shed 0 bases, with 11 bases lying between them. The CDR3 nucleotides are TGTGCCAGCAGTCTCTCGGCAAATAGCAATCAGCCCCAGCATTTT. Its translation is CASSLSANSNQPQHF.

The gene calls are TRBV9 and TRBJ2-1; TRBD2 matches at 10 bases. Germline V gene sequence: CDR1 SGDLS, CDR2 YYNGEE. Trimming cost V 0 bases and J 13 bases; bases outside gene matches: 7. This CDR3 has 14 residues. The CDR3 protein is CASSVDLSGRLQFF. The CDR3 DNA follows: TGTGCCAGCAGCGTAGATCTTAGCGGGAGGTTACAGTTCTTC.

The chain links TRBV10-3 to TRBJ1-2, with D possibly TRBD1 on 6 matching bases. V was clipped by 3 bases and J by 3 bases, with 8 bases between them. The CDR3 is 13 amino acids. Germline values: CDR1 ENHRY, CDR2 SYGVKD. The CDR3 DNA is TGTGCCATCAGTGATGAGGGGGACTATGGCTACACCTTC. Its translation: CAISDEGDYGYTF.

This clone has just a few counts. The V call is TRBV5-1, the J call TRBJ2-3, with 13 bases matching TRBD2. With V trimmed by 3 bases and J by 2 bases, 3 bases remained unmatched. The CDR3 is 16 amino acids. Germline V lookup: CDR1 SGHRS, CDR2 YFSETQ. The CDR3 nucleotides are TGCGCCAGCAGCTGGACTAGCGGGAGAAACACAGATACGCAGTATTTT. Residues: CASSWTSGRNTDTQYF.

This chain joins TRBV27 and TRBJ2-7; D remains unclear. The germline V gene encodes CDR1 MNHEY and CDR2 SMNVEV (reference sequence). Trimming pared 5 bases from V and 0 bases from J, leaving 14 bases between. The CDR3 is 15 amino acids. Written as DNA, the CDR3 is TGTGCCAGCAGTCAGGAGTTAGGGTCCTCCTACGAGCAGTACTTC. This codes for CASSQELGSSYEQYF.

V gene TRBV2 combines with J gene TRBJ2-5; 8 nucleotides align to TRBD1. TRBJ2-7 explains the end of the DNA better; the J call may be wrong. CDR1 and CDR2 from the germline V gene are SNHLY and FYNNEI. CDR3 length: 14 residues. In DNA form, the CDR3 reads TGTGCCAGCAGCTCGGGACAGGCCCCCTACGAGCAGTACTTC. Translated, it gives CASSSGQAPYEQYF.

The chain recombines TRBV5-4 with TRBJ2-3; D gene ambiguous. Germline loops: CDR1 SGHNT, CDR2 YYREEE (reference sequence). Trimming stripped 2 bases from V and 4 bases from J, with 17 bases between. The CDR3 extends over 16 amino acids. The CDR3 spells CASSFGEVYLSDTQYF. In nucleotides, the CDR3 is TGTGCCAGCAGCTTTGGAGAAGTATACTTATCAGATACGCAGTATTTT. Full variable domain (rest looked up from reference TRBV5-4 and TRBJ2-3): ETGVTQSPTHLIKTRGQQVTLRCSSQSGHNTVSWYQQALGQGPQFIFQYYREEENGRGNFPPRFSGLQFPNYSSELNVNALELDDSALYLCASSFGEVYLSDTQYFGPGTRLTVL.

This chain links TRBV2 with TRBJ2-3; D gene unclear. V lost 1 base and J 0 bases, leaving 11 bases between the germline ends. The CDR3 loop spans 16 amino acids. Germline V gene lookup returns CDR1 SNHLY and CDR2 FYNNEI. This CDR3 reads CASSEGIGLSTDTQYF. In DNA, the CDR3 is TGTGCCAGCAGTGAAGGAATAGGGTTAAGCACAGATACGCAGTATTTT.

This clone was seen a handful of times. The rearrangement links TRBV2 to TRBJ2-3, with 13 bases fitting TRBD2. The V gene's germline CDR1 is SNHLY and CDR2 FYNNEI. The CDR3 has 18 residues. The V segment lost 3 bases and the J segment 1 base; nucleotides outside the gene matches: 7. The chain's CDR3 is CASSDPLAGGRRTDTQYF. The DNA for the CDR3 is TGTGCCAGCAGTGATCCACTAGCGGGAGGGAGGCGCACAGATACGCAGTATTTT.

This clone was seen a handful of times. This chain joins TRBV10-3 and TRBJ2-1, with TRBD2 matching 9 bases. Germline-derived CDR1 and CDR2 are ENHRY and SYGVKD. V trimming: 6 bases; J trimming: 8 bases; junction bases outside the gene matches: 11. The CDR3 length is 15 residues. The DNA of the CDR3 is TGTGCCATCAGGGAGGGGCGGGAGGGGGCTGATGAGCAGTTCTTC. Its protein is CAIREGREGADEQFF.

The V gene is TRBV9, the J gene TRBJ2-5; D is ambiguous. The better agreement between TRBJ2-7 and the DNA end casts doubt on the J call. CDR1 and CDR2 (germline): SGDLS, YYNGEE. The CDR3 loop spans 14 amino acids. The DNA of the CDR3 is TGTGCCAGCAGCGTAGAGTCAGGTCAGTACGAGCAGTACTTC. Translating gives CASSVESGQYEQYF.

This sequence joins TRBV5-4 and TRBJ1-6, with 8 bases aligning to TRBD1. CDR3 length: 16 amino acids. The trim removed 4 bases at V and 14 bases at J, leaving 17 bases unmatched. Germline loops: CDR1 SGHNT, CDR2 YYREEE (reference sequence). In DNA form, the CDR3 reads TGTGCCAGCAGCACAGAAATCGGACAGGGACGTTCGTCCCTCCACTTT. It translates to CASSTEIGQGRSSLHF.

The gene calls are TRBV6-1 and TRBJ2-7; 11 bases line up with TRBD1. The CDR3 runs 15 residues. The V gene's germline CDR1 is MNHNS and CDR2 SASEGT. V trimming: 6 bases; J trimming: 2 bases; junction bases outside the gene matches: 6. CDR3 region: CASRNPGQGAYEQYF. In nucleotides, the CDR3 is TGTGCCAGCAGGAATCCGGGACAGGGGGCCTACGAGCAGTACTTC.

The J gene is TRBJ2-3, the V gene TRBV18; D not certain. CDR1 is KGHSH and CDR2 is LQKENI in the germline V gene. Trimming pared 0 bases from V and 0 bases from J, leaving 1 base between. The CDR3 is made up of 13 amino acids. CDR3 sequence reads: CASSPPSTDTQYF. CDR3 bases: TGTGCCAGCTCACCACCTAGCACAGATACGCAGTATTTT.

This rearrangement joins TRBV10-1 to TRBJ1-1; no reliable D call. The germline V gene has CDR1 WNHNN and CDR2 SYGVQD (reference sequence). Between the trimmed V and J ends, which lost 5 bases and 6 bases, there was a span of 16 bases. This CDR3 spans 14 amino acids. Here the CDR3 reads CASSRDRGIAEAFF. As DNA, the CDR3 is TGCGCCAGCAGTCGTGACCGGGGTATCGCTGAAGCTTTCTTT.

Here the CDR3 reads CASSPLRTGVGYTF. The CDR3 bases are TGTGCCAGCAGTCCCCTTCGGACAGGGGTCGGCTACACCTTC. The chain recombines TRBV28 with TRBJ1-2; 9 nucleotides align to TRBD1. Unmatched junction bases numbered 9, after V lost 5 bases and J lost 8 bases. Germline V gene sequence: CDR1 MDHEN, CDR2 SYDVKM. There are 14 residues in the CDR3.

This clone has more than one count but fewer than ten. The CDR3 bases are TGCGCCAGCAGCTTGGTTCCAGGGGATAGCACAGATACGCAGTATTTT. Translating it yields CASSLVPGDSTDTQYF. The rearrangement uses TRBV5-1 and TRBJ2-3; D perhaps matches TRBD1 (6 bases). The CDR3 loop spans 16 amino acids. Trimming took 0 bases from V and 0 from J, leaving 11 bases between them. Germline loops: CDR1 SGHRS, CDR2 YFSETQ. Looking up the rest from reference TRBV5-1 and TRBJ2-3 gives the full variable domain: KAGVTQTPRYLIKTRGQQVTLSCSPISGHRSVSWYQQTPGQGLQFLFEYFSETQRNKGNFPGRFSGRQFSNSRSEMNVSTLELGDSALYLCASSLVPGDSTDTQYFGPGTRLTVL.